The rows below give T cell receptor beta chains drawn from one sample of a study of T cell responses to AZD1222 COVID-19 vaccine. The method was immunoSEQ multiplex PCR; TCRdb's version includes in-frame clones alone and lacks a portion of them. Of fewer than 85,000 clones listed, approximately 92% are singletons. The specimen was peripheral blood, collected 28 days after the second AZD1222 dose. These receptors were collected from an adult who received the AZD1222 COVID-19 vaccine. Each CDR3 is given with its conserved first and last residue. Fields, in order: V gene, D gene, clone size, J gene, CDR3 DNA, CDR3 protein. A D gene is named only where the DNA matches it firmly. Expanded clones are given a class, and other clones once, few, many or no size at all.

TRBV2,-,-,TRBJ1-2,TGTGCCAGCAGTGAAAGACCCGGACAGCCCTATGGCTACACCTTC,CASSERPGQPYGYTF
TRBV15,-,-,TRBJ1-4,TGTGCCACCAGCAGAGGGGGGCAGAATGAAAAACTGTTTTTT,CATSRGGQNEKLFF
TRBV14,-,-,TRBJ2-7,TGTGCCAGCAGCCAAGATAACAGGCGATACGAGCAGTACTTC,CASSQDNRRYEQYF
TRBV5-6,-,-,TRBJ1-1,TGTGCCAGCAGCATACTCTTGCAGGGACTCGGCACTGAAGCTTTCTTT,CASSILLQGLGTEAFF
TRBV18,TRBD1,-,TRBJ1-6,TGTGCCAGCTCACCAATAACAGGGGCGGATAATTCACCCCTCCACTTT,CASSPITGADNSPLHF
TRBV28,TRBD2,-,TRBJ2-1,TGTGCCAGCAGTTCGTCCGGGACTAGCGGGAGCGGGGAGCAGTTCTTC,CASSSSGTSGSGEQFF
TRBV5-6,TRBD1,-,TRBJ1-2,TGTGCCAGCAGCCGATATTACCGGGACAGGGGCCCTAACTATGGCTACACCTTC,CASSRYYRDRGPNYGYTF
TRBV4-1,-,-,TRBJ2-4,TGCGCCAGCAGCCACCCACGGACAGATTTCAAAAACATTCAGTACTTC,CASSHPRTDFKNIQYF
TRBV27,-,-,TRBJ2-1,TGTGCCAGCAGTTCCTTGACGGGCGTGGGGCTTACAAGAGAGCAGTTCTTC,CASSSLTGVGLTREQFF
TRBV5-1,-,-,TRBJ2-2,TGCGCCAGCAGCCTCAGAGGGACCCACGGCCTCGGGGAGCTGTTTTTT,CASSLRGTHGLGELFF
TRBV11-3,TRBD2,-,TRBJ2-3,TGTGCCAGCAGCCTTAGGGCCTGGACTAGCGGGAGTACAGATACGCAGTATTTT,CASSLRAWTSGSTDTQYF
TRBV4-1,-,-,TRBJ2-1,TGCGCCAGCAGCGTCTCAGAGGCTGTGGGCGGGAATGAGCAGTTCTTC,CASSVSEAVGGNEQFF
TRBV24-1,-,-,TRBJ2-3,TGTGCCACCAGTGATTTCGGGACACAAAGCACAGATACGCAGTATTTT,CATSDFGTQSTDTQYF
TRBV10-3,-,-,TRBJ1-5,TGTGCCATCGTCCGTTGGGGCGTGTGGGTAGAAGGCAATCAGCCCCAGCATTTT,CAIVRWGVWVEGNQPQHF
TRBV7-9,-,-,TRBJ2-2,TGTGCCAGCAGCTTACAGGGAGTTTGGACCGGGGAGCTGTTTTTT,CASSLQGVWTGELFF
TRBV7-9,-,-,TRBJ2-5,TGTGCCAGCAGCCAGGGACGGCTGTACCAAGAGACCCAGTACTTC,CASSQGRLYQETQYF
TRBV11-2,-,-,TRBJ1-6,TGTGCCAGCAGCTTAGGGTGGGCTCGGTATAATTCACCCCTCCACTTT,CASSLGWARYNSPLHF
TRBV10-3,-,once,TRBJ2-5,TGTGCCATCAGTGATACAGGGTTAGAGACCCAGTACTTC,CAISDTGLETQYF
TRBV6-5,-,-,TRBJ1-3,TGTGCCAGCAGTTCCGTCCACTCTGGAAACACCATATATTTT,CASSSVHSGNTIYF
TRBV9,TRBD2,-,TRBJ2-2,TGTGCCAGCAGCGTAGGGGCGGGGGGCCCCACCGGGGAGCTGTTTTTT,CASSVGAGGPTGELFF
TRBV5-4,TRBD1,-,TRBJ1-2,TGTGCCAGCAGCCAAGGACAGGAGGTTTATGGCTACACCTTC,CASSQGQEVYGYTF
TRBV9,-,-,TRBJ1-2,TGTGCCAGCAGCCACACAACGGTCTATGGCTACACCTTC,CASSHTTVYGYTF
TRBV30,-,-,TRBJ1-2,TGTGCCTGGAGTGTACCCCCCAGCCAGAACTATGGCTACACCTTC,CAWSVPPSQNYGYTF
TRBV20-1,-,-,TRBJ1-2,TGCAGTGCTTGGGGGGGTTATGGCTACACCTTC,CSAWGGYGYTF
TRBV9,TRBD1,-,TRBJ2-7,TGTGCCAGCAGCGCTCGGGACAGTACCTACGAGCAGTACTTC,CASSARDSTYEQYF
TRBV7-8,TRBD1,-,TRBJ1-4,TGTGCCAGCAGCTTAGAAAGGAGGGGGCGCATTGAAAAACTGTTTTTT,CASSLERRGRIEKLFF
TRBV11-3,-,-,TRBJ2-3,TGTGCCAGCAGCCGAGGGGTCGGGAGTAAGACAGATACGCAGTATTTT,CASSRGVGSKTDTQYF
TRBV19,-,-,TRBJ1-3,TGTGCCAGTAGTATAGGTGAGGGAAGGACTGGAAACACCATATATTTT,CASSIGEGRTGNTIYF
TRBV5-1,-,-,TRBJ2-3,TGCGCCAGCAGCTTGCAGGGCCAGGGGTTAGCAGATACGCAGTATTTT,CASSLQGQGLADTQYF
TRBV5-4,TRBD1,-,TRBJ1-1,TGTGCCAGCAGCTCGACAGGGGCGGGCGCTGAAGCTTTCTTT,CASSSTGAGAEAFF